This paragraph reports one T cell receptor (beta chain). Antigen: not known. These data originate in a study of a mutant IDH1 vaccine in newly diagnosed glioma. Study-wide findings and caveats: Top-clonotype changes in peripheral T cells seemed unrelated to pseudoprogression. There were vaccine-induced immune responses in around 94% of the patients.

TCRdb keeps only in-frame clones here, not all; method: immunoSEQ multiplex PCR. The sample records tens of thousands of clones, 75% to 85% being singletons. J lost 4 bases, V lost 0 bases, and 0 bases had no gene match. The CDR3 runs to 14 residues. The germline gives CDR1 SGHRS, CDR2 YFSETQ. Time point denoted: week 47, end of study. The content of each vaccine dose was 300 ug of mutant IDH1 20-mer peptide, and topical imiquimod accompanied it. Across weeks 1, 3, 5, 7, 11, 15, 19 and 23, patients received a vaccination each time, eight in all. The sequence was collected from a man between 40 and 49 years old with glioma. Source: PBMCs, taken from a glioma patient whose treatment included an IDH1 peptide vaccine. The J gene is TRBJ1-1, the V gene TRBV5-1; TRBD1 agrees at 10 bases. CDR3 in amino acids: CASSLGQGATEAFF. The CDR3 DNA reads as TGCGCCAGCAGCTTGGGACAGGGGGCCACTGAAGCTTTCTTT.